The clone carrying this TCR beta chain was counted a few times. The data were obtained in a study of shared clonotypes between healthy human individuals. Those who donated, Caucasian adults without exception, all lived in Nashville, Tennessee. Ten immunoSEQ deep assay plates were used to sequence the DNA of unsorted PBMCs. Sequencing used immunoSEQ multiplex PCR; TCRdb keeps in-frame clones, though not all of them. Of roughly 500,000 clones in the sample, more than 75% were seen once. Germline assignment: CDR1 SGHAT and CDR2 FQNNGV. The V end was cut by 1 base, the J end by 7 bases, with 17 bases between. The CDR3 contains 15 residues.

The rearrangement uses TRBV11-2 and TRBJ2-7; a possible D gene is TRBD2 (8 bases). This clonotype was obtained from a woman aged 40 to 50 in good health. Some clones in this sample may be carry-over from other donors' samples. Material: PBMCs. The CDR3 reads CASSLAGGTAAEQYF. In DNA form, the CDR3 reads TGTGCCAGCAGCTTAGCGGGAGGGACAGCCGCTGAGCAGTACTTC.